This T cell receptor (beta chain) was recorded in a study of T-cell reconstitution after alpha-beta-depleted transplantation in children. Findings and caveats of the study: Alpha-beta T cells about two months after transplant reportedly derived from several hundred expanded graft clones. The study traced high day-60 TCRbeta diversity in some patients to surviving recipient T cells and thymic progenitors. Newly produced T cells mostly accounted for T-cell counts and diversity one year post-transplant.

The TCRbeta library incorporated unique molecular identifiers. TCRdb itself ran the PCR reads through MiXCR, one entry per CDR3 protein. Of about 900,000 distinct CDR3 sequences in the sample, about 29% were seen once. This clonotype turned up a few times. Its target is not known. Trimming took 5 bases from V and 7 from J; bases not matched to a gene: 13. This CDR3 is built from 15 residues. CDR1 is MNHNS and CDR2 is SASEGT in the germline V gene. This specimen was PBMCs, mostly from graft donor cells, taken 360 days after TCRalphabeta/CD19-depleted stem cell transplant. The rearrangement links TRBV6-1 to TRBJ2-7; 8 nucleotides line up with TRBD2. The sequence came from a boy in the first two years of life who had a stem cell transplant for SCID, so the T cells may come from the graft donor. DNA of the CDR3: TGTGCCAGCAGTCGGGAGGGACGGGGAATGTGGGAGCAGTACTTC. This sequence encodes CASSREGRGMWEQYF.